Sequencing of this T cell receptor beta chain was carried out in a study of blood T cell repertoires in COVID-19. Profiling relied on immunoSEQ multiplex PCR, and the TCRdb table lists in-frame clones only, not all of them. The repertoire holds some 300,000 clones, with 85% to 90% as singletons. Germline values: CDR1 MNHEY, CDR2 SMNVEV (reference sequence). The CDR3 runs to 17 residues. V dropped 8 bases and J dropped 4; count of bases not matched to a gene: 14. This study enrolled people aged roughly 18 to 89 from under 25 US geographic areas. Clinical history as reported by participants underpinned cohort assignment.

Sequenced: PBMCs or T cells enriched from blood (not recorded which). The source of this sequence is a woman in her sixties or seventies in a cohort exposed to, infected with or recovered from COVID-19 (not recorded which). This chain links TRBV27 with TRBJ2-2; 9 positions agree with TRBD1. This chain's CDR3 is CASYRPQGAGSTGELFF. As DNA, the CDR3 is TGTGCCAGCTACCGCCCACAGGGGGCAGGCAGCACCGGGGAGCTGTTTTTT.